This TCR beta chain was obtained from a study of cytomegalovirus exposure and HLA in healthy donors. The PCR ran on 60 Vbeta and 13 Jbeta primers. The method was immunoSEQ multiplex PCR; TCRdb's version includes in-frame clones alone and lacks a portion of them. The data contain approximately 160,000 clones, approximately 80% of them seen just once; the ten biggest clones take up 1.6%. Regarding this clone: What it binds is unknown.

General study results and limits: The authors considered a cluster of highly shared sequence variants likely to be a sequencing artifact. Presence/absence comparisons presumed near-even sequencing depth among donors. An analysis done earlier found most TCR beta V segments productive about 87% or about 30% of the time. Reports state that TCR beta sequences accurately predicted most subjects' HLA-A and HLA-B alleles.

The trim removed 0 bases at V and 0 bases at J, leaving 6 bases unmatched. Germline V CDR1 and CDR2: SGHRS, YFSETQ. There are 17 residues in the CDR3. The TCR comes from a woman aged 30 to 39 in good health and CMV-seronegative. Sequencing was carried out using PBMCs. The V and J genes are TRBV5-1 and TRBJ2-4; 7 nucleotides align to TRBD2. In DNA form, the CDR3 reads TGCGCCAGCAGCTTGGAGCTAGCGGACCTAGCCAAAAACATTCAGTACTTC. The encoded protein is CASSLELADLAKNIQYF.